What follows is one TCR beta chain and its context. In the authors' methods: Estimation of nucleated cell counts was performed using reference gene primer amplification. The repertoire was sequenced with immunoSEQ multiplex PCR; TCRdb's copy has only in-frame clones and lacks some. The V and J calls and the clone size are those of that table, but D and trimming were determined from the DNA. The table includes approximately 300,000 clones, 65% to 85% detected once. Seattle patients were enrolled while actively infected and followed longitudinally. The CDR3 extends over 14 amino acids. The germline V gene encodes CDR1 SSHAT and CDR2 FNYEAQ (reference sequence). Trimming shortened V by 4 bases and J by 3 bases, and 13 bases separated the two germline ends. These data come from a study of blood T cell repertoires in COVID-19. For the study at large: Specimens from acute and convalescent COVID-19 originated in the United States, Italy and Spain. Sources were T cells, B-cell-depleted T cells, or PBMCs; the material itself was cDNA or gDNA.

This TCR was sampled from a person between 65 and 79 years old with COVID-19, enrolled during active disease. V and J are TRBV7-7 and TRBJ2-7, with D unresolved. Sample: peripheral blood. This chain's CDR3 is CASSSSPQDYEQYF. Here the CDR3 DNA reads TGTGCCAGCAGCTCGTCCCCACAAGACTACGAGCAGTACTTC.